Following are 18 T cell receptor beta chains from one sample sequenced in a study of blood T cell repertoires in COVID-19. Data came from immunoSEQ multiplex PCR; TCRdb stores just in-frame clones and leaves some out. This sample carries around 250,000 clones, approximately 89% of them seen once, and the ten largest clones take around 1.6%. The sequenced sample consisted of peripheral blood. The receptor set was obtained from a woman in her fifties or sixties who had recovered from COVID-19.

The V and J genes are TRBV27 and TRBJ1-5, with D possibly TRBD1 on 6 matching bases. The length of the CDR3 is 15 residues. V was shortened by 2 bases and J by 6 bases, with 14 bases between the two germline ends. Germline values: CDR1 MNHEY, CDR2 SMNVEV (reference sequence). The CDR3 here is CASSLITGWGQPQHF. Here the CDR3 DNA reads TGTGCCAGCAGTTTAATAACAGGGTGGGGTCAGCCCCAGCATTTT.

This clone has only a few counts. The CDR3 loop reads CASSLGTGDQPQHF. CDR3 in DNA: TGTGCCAGCTCACTCGGGACAGGGGATCAGCCCCAGCATTTT. The chain has TRBV18 and TRBJ1-5; 10 nucleotides agree with TRBD1. The CDR3 runs 14 residues. The V gene end was trimmed by 4 bases and the J gene end by 5 bases; junction bases not matched to a gene: 2. CDR1 and CDR2 (germline): KGHSH, LQKENI.

The chain employs TRBV6-5 and TRBJ1-1; D perhaps matches TRBD1 (5 bases). The CDR3 runs to 15 residues. Trimming took 2 bases from V and 5 from J, leaving 15 bases between them. Germline V gives CDR1 MNHEY, CDR2 SVGAGI. This CDR3 reads CASSYADWGETEAFF. The CDR3 nucleotides are TGTGCCAGCAGTTACGCCGATTGGGGGGAGACTGAAGCTTTCTTT.

This rearrangement joins TRBV7-9 to TRBJ1-2; D gene uncertain. V dropped 5 bases and J dropped 1 base, with 8 bases sitting between them. Germline V lookup: CDR1 SEHNR, CDR2 FQNEAQ (reference sequence). This CDR3 comprises 13 residues. The CDR3 sequence: CASSARNNYGYTF. DNA of the CDR3: TGTGCCAGCAGCGCCAGGAATAACTATGGCTACACCTTC.

V is TRBV15 and J is TRBJ1-2; 7 bases align to TRBD1. With V trimmed by 8 bases and J by 3 bases, 15 bases remained unmatched. Germline values: CDR1 LNHNV, CDR2 YYDKDF (reference sequence). CDR3 size: 16 residues. The CDR3 DNA reads as TGTGCCACCGCCGTTACAGTAAGGGGGCTTGACTATGGCTACACCTTC. Amino acid sequence: CATAVTVRGLDYGYTF.

This chain joins TRBV27 and TRBJ1-1; 8 nucleotides align to TRBD1. V lost 6 bases and J lost 8; bases outside the gene matches: 5. In germline, CDR1 is MNHEY, CDR2 SMNVEV (reference sequence). The CDR3 runs 12 residues. The CDR3 DNA reads as TGTGCCAGCAGGGAACAGGGGGTGGAAGCTTTCTTT. This sequence encodes CASREQGVEAFF.

The chain employs TRBV5-5 and TRBJ1-4, with D possibly matching TRBD1 (6 bases). Trimming cost V 0 bases and J 4 bases, with 13 bases left between them. The length of the CDR3 is 16 residues. The germline V gene has CDR1 SGHKS and CDR2 YYEKEE (reference sequence). The CDR3 DNA is TGTGCCAGCAGCTTGGCCGGGGGGCTGGGTAATGAAAAACTGTTTTTT. Protein sequence: CASSLAGGLGNEKLFF.

The V and J genes are TRBV6-5 and TRBJ1-6, with 7 bases aligning to TRBD1. This CDR3 is built from 13 residues. The trim removed 3 bases at V and 14 bases at J, leaving 7 bases unmatched. CDR1 and CDR2 from the germline V gene are MNHEY and SVGAGI. The DNA for the CDR3 is TGTGCCAGCAGTTATCGACAGGGAGAGACCCTCCACTTT. Translating it yields CASSYRQGETLHF.

The chain employs TRBV7-2 and TRBJ2-7; TRBD1 agrees at 8 bases. J was trimmed by 2 bases and V by 3 bases; bases with no gene match: 0. Germline CDR1 SGHTA, CDR2 FQGNSA. This CDR3 has 13 amino acids. The CDR3 DNA is TGTGCCAGCAGCTTGACAGGGGCCTACGAGCAGTACTTC. Translation: CASSLTGAYEQYF.

The chain combines TRBV6-5 with TRBJ2-7; no clear D. The CDR3 has 13 amino acids. Trimming cost V 7 bases and J 7 bases, with 17 bases left between them. Germline V gene data show CDR1 as MNHEY and CDR2 as SVGAGI. The CDR3 DNA reads TGTGCCAGCACAGCACAGTCCCAAAGGGAGCAGTACTTC. Protein: CASTAQSQREQYF.

This clone was seen at least ten times. V gene TRBV20-1 combines with J gene TRBJ1-5; 7 bases match TRBD1. V shed 3 bases and J 0 bases; nucleotides not matched to a gene: 5. The germline V gene encodes CDR1 DFQATT and CDR2 SNEGSKA (reference sequence). The CDR3 extends over 15 amino acids. The CDR3 spells CSASKTGYSNQPQHF. CDR3 in DNA: TGCAGTGCTAGTAAGACAGGGTATAGCAATCAGCCCCAGCATTTT.

The V gene is TRBV15, the J gene TRBJ2-1; 10 bases agree with TRBD2. The CDR3 consists of 14 residues. V lost 5 bases to trimming and J lost 8 bases; unmatched junction nucleotides: 6. CDR1 and CDR2 from the germline V gene are LNHNV and YYDKDF (reference sequence). The CDR3 sequence: CATSFGTSEDEQFF. Written as DNA, the CDR3 is TGTGCCACCAGCTTCGGGACTAGCGAGGATGAGCAGTTCTTC.

This chain connects TRBV21-1 to TRBJ1-5; the table's TRBD1 call for D was not verified on the DNA. TRBV21-1 constitutes a pseudogene. This CDR3 region has 16 residues. CDR3 loop: CASSPPTGESNQPQHF. In DNA form, the CDR3 reads TGTGCCAGCAGCCCTCCGACAGGGGAAAGCAATCAGCCCCAGCATTTT.

This clone was seen a handful of times. The genes are TRBV6-2 or TRBV6-3 and TRBJ1-1; 7 bases are shared with TRBD1. The CDR3 totals 15 residues. With V trimmed by 2 bases and J by 4 bases, 7 bases remained unmatched. CDR1 and CDR2 from the germline V gene are MNHEY and SVGEGT. The CDR3 sequence: CASSYGGGDFTEAFF. As DNA, the CDR3 is TGTGCCAGCAGTTACGGAGGGGGCGATTTCACTGAAGCTTTCTTT.

V is TRBV21-1 and J is TRBJ2-7; whether TRBD2, the table's D call, matches the DNA was not checked. TRBV21-1 is labeled a pseudogene. This CDR3 comprises 16 residues. The CDR3, as DNA: TGTGCCAGCAGCAAAGAGGGTACAGGGAGGGACTACGAGCAGTACTTC. This translates into CASSKEGTGRDYEQYF.

This chain links TRBV28 with TRBJ2-7; 9 bases agree with TRBD1. Germline V gene data show CDR1 as MDHEN and CDR2 as SYDVKM. V gave up 4 bases and J gave up 3 bases; unmatched junction bases: 4. The CDR3 sequence is 14 residues long. The DNA of the CDR3 is TGTGCCAGCAGTTCCAGGACAGGGGACTACGAGCAGTACTTC. Protein: CASSSRTGDYEQYF.

This clone was seen just once. The chain couples TRBV19 to TRBJ1-4; D call uncertain. Germline CDR1 LNHDA, CDR2 SQIVND (reference sequence). V was shortened by 3 bases and J by 8 bases, with 10 bases between the two germline ends. The CDR3 consists of 13 residues. This chain's CDR3 is CASSIMAGEKLFF. The CDR3 DNA is TGTGCCAGTAGTATTATGGCGGGGGAAAAACTGTTTTTT.

The CDR3 DNA is TGTGCCAGCAGCTTAGCAGGGTTGGATGAGCAGTTCTTC. It specifies CASSLAGLDEQFF. The chain links TRBV11-2 to TRBJ2-1; a possible D gene is TRBD1 (5 bases). The CDR3 has 13 amino acids. The ends were cut back, 1 base at V and 8 bases at J, with 9 bases in the middle. CDR1 is SGHAT and CDR2 is FQNNGV in the germline V gene.